The next 17 T cell receptor beta chains were all read from a single sample in a study of T cell responses to AZD1222 COVID-19 vaccine. Profiling relied on immunoSEQ multiplex PCR, and the TCRdb table lists in-frame clones only, not all of them. The table has over 120,000 clones, 75% to 90% seen once. This material consisted of peripheral blood, taken on day 0 of AZD1222 vaccination. The receptors shown here come from an adult in good health.

This clone was detected only once. The chain combines TRBV12-3 or TRBV12-4 with TRBJ1-2; possible D gene TRBD1, 5 bases. This CDR3 has 13 amino acids. Deletions cut 2 bases from V and 6 bases from J, with 10 bases between. CDR3 amino acids: CASSLKQVDGYTF. The CDR3 DNA sequence: TGTGCCAGCAGTTTAAAACAGGTGGATGGCTACACCTTC.

V gene TRBV2 combines with J gene TRBJ2-3; D gene unclear. CDR1 is SNHLY and CDR2 is FYNNEI in the germline V gene. This CDR3 comprises 11 residues. Trimming pared 10 bases from V and 3 bases from J, leaving 8 bases between. This CDR3 is CATTYTDTQYF. CDR3 nucleotide sequence: TGTGCCACCACGTATACAGATACGCAGTATTTT. Full variable domain (missing parts from reference TRBV2 and TRBJ2-3): EPEVTQTPSHQVTQMGQEVILRCVPISNHLYFYWYRQILGQKVEFLVSFYNNEISEKSEIFDDQFSVERPDGSNFTLKIRSTKLEDSAMYFCATTYTDTQYFGPGTRLTVL.

This sequence joins TRBV5-6 and TRBJ2-3; D remains ambiguous. The V gene's germline CDR1 is SGHDT and CDR2 YYEEEE. Trimming took 4 bases from V and 4 from J, leaving 10 bases between them. The CDR3 extends over 13 amino acids. CDR3 nucleotides: TGTGCCAGCAGCGCCGACCGGTCAGATACGCAGTATTTT. Encoded protein: CASSADRSDTQYF.

The chain uses TRBV2 and TRBJ2-7; D is possibly TRBD1 or TRBD2 (5 bases each). Trimming cost V 7 bases and J 5 bases, with 12 bases left between them. Germline assignment: CDR1 SNHLY and CDR2 FYNNEI. This CDR3 spans 12 amino acids. CDR3 in DNA: TGTGCCAGCAAACGGGAAGGGGACGAGCAGTACTTC. It encodes CASKREGDEQYF. The variable domain in full, completed from reference TRBV2 and TRBJ2-7, reads EPEVTQTPSHQVTQMGQEVILRCVPISNHLYFYWYRQILGQKVEFLVSFYNNEISEKSEIFDDQFSVERPDGSNFTLKIRSTKLEDSAMYFCASKREGDEQYFGPGTRLTVT.

The V call is TRBV6-5, the J call TRBJ2-3, with 11 bases aligning to TRBD2. Trimming removed 8 bases from V and 4 bases from J; junction bases left unmatched: 5. Germline V gene lookup returns CDR1 MNHEY and CDR2 SVGAGI. The CDR3 length is 14 residues. CDR3 bases: TGTGCCAGCTCCACTAGCGGGAGAGCAGATACGCAGTATTTT. Translated, it gives CASSTSGRADTQYF.

J is TRBJ1-1 and V is TRBV5-6; D is possibly TRBD1 (5 bases). Trimming removed 4 bases from V and 6 bases from J, with 19 bases in between. The germline CDR1 and CDR2 sequences are SGHDT and YYEEEE. CDR3 length: 15 residues. The DNA of the CDR3 is TGTGCCAGCAGCGACAGTGGTCAGTCGGTCGCTGAAGCTTTCTTT. It translates to CASSDSGQSVAEAFF. Full variable domain (rest looked up from reference TRBV5-6 and TRBJ1-1): DAGVTQSPTHLIKTRGQQVTLRCSPKSGHDTVSWYQQALGQGPQFIFQYYEEEERQRGNFPDRFSGHQFPNYSSELNVNALLLGDSALYLCASSDSGQSVAEAFFGQGTRLTVV.

V usage is TRBV30 and J usage is TRBJ1-1; D might be TRBD1 (6 bases). CDR3 size: 13 residues. Germline values: CDR1 GTSNPN, CDR2 SVGIG (reference sequence). The V gene lost 3 bases and the J gene lost 3 bases, with 11 bases spanning the gap. The CDR3 protein is CAWRRGGYTEAFF. In DNA, the CDR3 is TGTGCCTGGAGGCGGGGGGGCTACACTGAAGCTTTCTTT.

V is TRBV9 and J is TRBJ1-1; TRBD1 matches 11 bases. The V gene end was trimmed by 3 bases and the J gene end by 7 bases; junction bases not matched to a gene: 8. Per the germline V gene, CDR1 is SGDLS and CDR2 is YYNGEE. This CDR3 contains 15 residues. As DNA, the CDR3 is TGTGCCAGCAGCGGGCTGGACAGGGGGCCGGATGAAGCTTTCTTT. Protein product: CASSGLDRGPDEAFF.

This chain links TRBV28 with TRBJ1-1; tentatively, D is TRBD1 (5 bases). The V gene lost 6 bases and the J gene lost 7 bases, with 18 bases spanning the gap. This CDR3 spans 14 amino acids. Germline V gene data show CDR1 as MDHEN and CDR2 as SYDVKM. CDR3 DNA sequence: TGTGCCAGCAGCGGGACGGTCAACAGTAATGAAGCTTTCTTT. This encodes CASSGTVNSNEAFF.

V is TRBV6-5 and J is TRBJ2-7; perhaps TRBD1 as D (6 bases). V lost 4 bases, J lost 3 bases, and 10 bases lay in between. CDR1 is MNHEY and CDR2 is SVGAGI in the germline V gene. The CDR3 spans 13 residues. The CDR3 reads CASSWTELYEQYF. The CDR3 bases are TGTGCCAGCAGTTGGACAGAGCTCTACGAGCAGTACTTC.

This chain connects TRBV19 to TRBJ1-2; 10 bases are shared with TRBD1. Germline V lookup: CDR1 LNHDA, CDR2 SQIVND (reference sequence). This CDR3 has 12 residues. Unmatched junction bases numbered 6, after V lost 11 bases and J lost 6 bases. The CDR3 reads CAATTGGHGYTF. The CDR3 DNA reads TGTGCCGCTACGACAGGGGGCCATGGCTACACCTTC. Full variable domain (outside the CDR3, taken from reference TRBV19 and TRBJ1-2): DGGITQSPKYLFRKEGQNVTLSCEQNLNHDAMYWYRQDPGQGLRLIYYSQIVNDFQKGDIAEGYSVSREKKESFPLTVTSAQKNPTAFYLCAATTGGHGYTFGSGTRLTVV.

V is TRBV15 and J is TRBJ2-6; the D is unclear. V lost 0 bases and J lost 0, with 12 bases in between. This CDR3 contains 18 residues. CDR1 and CDR2 (germline): LNHNV, YYDKDF (reference sequence). The CDR3 coding sequence is TGTGCCACCAGCAGAGATCCCCGGTTCTCCTCTGGGGCCAACGTCCTGACTTTC. Its translation is CATSRDPRFSSGANVLTF.

The chain carries TRBV2 and TRBJ2-1, with D unresolved. Trimming removed 1 base at V and 4 bases at J, with 11 bases between. Germline CDR1 SNHLY, CDR2 FYNNEI. CDR3 size: 15 residues. The CDR3 region has the DNA TGTGCCAGCAGTGAAGGATATAGAATATACAATGAGCAGTTCTTC. Encoded protein: CASSEGYRIYNEQFF.

This chain connects TRBV6-5 to TRBJ1-4; D gene unclear. Trimming stripped 2 bases from V and 4 bases from J, with 8 bases between. Germline loops: CDR1 MNHEY, CDR2 SVGAGI. This CDR3 is built from 14 residues. The DNA for the CDR3 is TGTGCCAGCAGTTACGAGGTGATTAATGAAAAACTGTTTTTT. Encoded protein: CASSYEVINEKLFF.

The chain has TRBV25-1 and TRBJ2-3; D gene uncertain. V dropped 8 bases and J dropped 2 bases, with 5 bases sitting between them. Germline loops: CDR1 MGHDK, CDR2 SYGVNS. This CDR3 has 11 amino acids. CDR3 bases: TGTGCCAGCCGCGCCACAGATACGCAGTATTTT. It is translated as CASRATDTQYF.

J is TRBJ1-4 and V is TRBV14; D not certain. The CDR3 has 12 amino acids. Germline values: CDR1 SGHDN, CDR2 FVKESK. Trimming left V 6 bases short and J 8 bases short, with 10 bases between. The CDR3 here is CASSRRSEKLFF. CDR3 nucleotides: TGTGCCAGCAGTCGCAGATCGGAAAAACTGTTTTTT.

The chain combines TRBV5-1 with TRBJ1-2; TRBD1 might be the D (6 bases). Germline V gives CDR1 SGHRS, CDR2 YFSETQ. The ends were cut back, 0 bases at V and 4 bases at J, with 10 bases in the middle. The CDR3 length is 14 residues. CDR3 bases: TGCGCCAGCAGCTTGGAGGGGGGAATCTATGGCTACACCTTC. Amino acid sequence: CASSLEGGIYGYTF. Drawing the rest from reference TRBV5-1 and TRBJ1-2, the complete variable domain is KAGVTQTPRYLIKTRGQQVTLSCSPISGHRSVSWYQQTPGQGLQFLFEYFSETQRNKGNFPGRFSGRQFSNSRSEMNVSTLELGDSALYLCASSLEGGIYGYTFGSGTRLTVV.